This T cell receptor beta chain derives from a study of cytomegalovirus exposure and HLA in healthy donors. Study summary: Both the 120 validation repertoires and the approximately 700 first-cohort repertoires used the same platform, as reported by a later analysis. Overall study findings and caveats: Some TCR beta chains (more than 150 of them) were listed as cytomegalovirus-associated. In vitro checks showed that a few CMV-associated chains really do target CMV antigens.

There are 16 residues in the CDR3. Per the germline V gene, CDR1 is SGHTS and CDR2 is YDEGEE. Trimming at V came to 2 bases and at J to 4 bases, leaving 9 bases not matched to a gene. TCRdb keeps only in-frame clones here, not all; method: immunoSEQ multiplex PCR. The sample contains some 340,000 clones, roughly 90% of which appear only once. Remarks on this clone: Its target is not known.

The source of this sequence is a woman in her thirties in good health and CMV-seropositive. The sequenced material came from PBMCs. The chain recombines TRBV5-8 with TRBJ2-1, with TRBD2 identical over 7 bases. For the CDR3, the DNA is TGTGCCAGCAGCTTTACCGCTAGCGGATTTTACAATGAGCAGTTCTTC. This sequence encodes CASSFTASGFYNEQFF.